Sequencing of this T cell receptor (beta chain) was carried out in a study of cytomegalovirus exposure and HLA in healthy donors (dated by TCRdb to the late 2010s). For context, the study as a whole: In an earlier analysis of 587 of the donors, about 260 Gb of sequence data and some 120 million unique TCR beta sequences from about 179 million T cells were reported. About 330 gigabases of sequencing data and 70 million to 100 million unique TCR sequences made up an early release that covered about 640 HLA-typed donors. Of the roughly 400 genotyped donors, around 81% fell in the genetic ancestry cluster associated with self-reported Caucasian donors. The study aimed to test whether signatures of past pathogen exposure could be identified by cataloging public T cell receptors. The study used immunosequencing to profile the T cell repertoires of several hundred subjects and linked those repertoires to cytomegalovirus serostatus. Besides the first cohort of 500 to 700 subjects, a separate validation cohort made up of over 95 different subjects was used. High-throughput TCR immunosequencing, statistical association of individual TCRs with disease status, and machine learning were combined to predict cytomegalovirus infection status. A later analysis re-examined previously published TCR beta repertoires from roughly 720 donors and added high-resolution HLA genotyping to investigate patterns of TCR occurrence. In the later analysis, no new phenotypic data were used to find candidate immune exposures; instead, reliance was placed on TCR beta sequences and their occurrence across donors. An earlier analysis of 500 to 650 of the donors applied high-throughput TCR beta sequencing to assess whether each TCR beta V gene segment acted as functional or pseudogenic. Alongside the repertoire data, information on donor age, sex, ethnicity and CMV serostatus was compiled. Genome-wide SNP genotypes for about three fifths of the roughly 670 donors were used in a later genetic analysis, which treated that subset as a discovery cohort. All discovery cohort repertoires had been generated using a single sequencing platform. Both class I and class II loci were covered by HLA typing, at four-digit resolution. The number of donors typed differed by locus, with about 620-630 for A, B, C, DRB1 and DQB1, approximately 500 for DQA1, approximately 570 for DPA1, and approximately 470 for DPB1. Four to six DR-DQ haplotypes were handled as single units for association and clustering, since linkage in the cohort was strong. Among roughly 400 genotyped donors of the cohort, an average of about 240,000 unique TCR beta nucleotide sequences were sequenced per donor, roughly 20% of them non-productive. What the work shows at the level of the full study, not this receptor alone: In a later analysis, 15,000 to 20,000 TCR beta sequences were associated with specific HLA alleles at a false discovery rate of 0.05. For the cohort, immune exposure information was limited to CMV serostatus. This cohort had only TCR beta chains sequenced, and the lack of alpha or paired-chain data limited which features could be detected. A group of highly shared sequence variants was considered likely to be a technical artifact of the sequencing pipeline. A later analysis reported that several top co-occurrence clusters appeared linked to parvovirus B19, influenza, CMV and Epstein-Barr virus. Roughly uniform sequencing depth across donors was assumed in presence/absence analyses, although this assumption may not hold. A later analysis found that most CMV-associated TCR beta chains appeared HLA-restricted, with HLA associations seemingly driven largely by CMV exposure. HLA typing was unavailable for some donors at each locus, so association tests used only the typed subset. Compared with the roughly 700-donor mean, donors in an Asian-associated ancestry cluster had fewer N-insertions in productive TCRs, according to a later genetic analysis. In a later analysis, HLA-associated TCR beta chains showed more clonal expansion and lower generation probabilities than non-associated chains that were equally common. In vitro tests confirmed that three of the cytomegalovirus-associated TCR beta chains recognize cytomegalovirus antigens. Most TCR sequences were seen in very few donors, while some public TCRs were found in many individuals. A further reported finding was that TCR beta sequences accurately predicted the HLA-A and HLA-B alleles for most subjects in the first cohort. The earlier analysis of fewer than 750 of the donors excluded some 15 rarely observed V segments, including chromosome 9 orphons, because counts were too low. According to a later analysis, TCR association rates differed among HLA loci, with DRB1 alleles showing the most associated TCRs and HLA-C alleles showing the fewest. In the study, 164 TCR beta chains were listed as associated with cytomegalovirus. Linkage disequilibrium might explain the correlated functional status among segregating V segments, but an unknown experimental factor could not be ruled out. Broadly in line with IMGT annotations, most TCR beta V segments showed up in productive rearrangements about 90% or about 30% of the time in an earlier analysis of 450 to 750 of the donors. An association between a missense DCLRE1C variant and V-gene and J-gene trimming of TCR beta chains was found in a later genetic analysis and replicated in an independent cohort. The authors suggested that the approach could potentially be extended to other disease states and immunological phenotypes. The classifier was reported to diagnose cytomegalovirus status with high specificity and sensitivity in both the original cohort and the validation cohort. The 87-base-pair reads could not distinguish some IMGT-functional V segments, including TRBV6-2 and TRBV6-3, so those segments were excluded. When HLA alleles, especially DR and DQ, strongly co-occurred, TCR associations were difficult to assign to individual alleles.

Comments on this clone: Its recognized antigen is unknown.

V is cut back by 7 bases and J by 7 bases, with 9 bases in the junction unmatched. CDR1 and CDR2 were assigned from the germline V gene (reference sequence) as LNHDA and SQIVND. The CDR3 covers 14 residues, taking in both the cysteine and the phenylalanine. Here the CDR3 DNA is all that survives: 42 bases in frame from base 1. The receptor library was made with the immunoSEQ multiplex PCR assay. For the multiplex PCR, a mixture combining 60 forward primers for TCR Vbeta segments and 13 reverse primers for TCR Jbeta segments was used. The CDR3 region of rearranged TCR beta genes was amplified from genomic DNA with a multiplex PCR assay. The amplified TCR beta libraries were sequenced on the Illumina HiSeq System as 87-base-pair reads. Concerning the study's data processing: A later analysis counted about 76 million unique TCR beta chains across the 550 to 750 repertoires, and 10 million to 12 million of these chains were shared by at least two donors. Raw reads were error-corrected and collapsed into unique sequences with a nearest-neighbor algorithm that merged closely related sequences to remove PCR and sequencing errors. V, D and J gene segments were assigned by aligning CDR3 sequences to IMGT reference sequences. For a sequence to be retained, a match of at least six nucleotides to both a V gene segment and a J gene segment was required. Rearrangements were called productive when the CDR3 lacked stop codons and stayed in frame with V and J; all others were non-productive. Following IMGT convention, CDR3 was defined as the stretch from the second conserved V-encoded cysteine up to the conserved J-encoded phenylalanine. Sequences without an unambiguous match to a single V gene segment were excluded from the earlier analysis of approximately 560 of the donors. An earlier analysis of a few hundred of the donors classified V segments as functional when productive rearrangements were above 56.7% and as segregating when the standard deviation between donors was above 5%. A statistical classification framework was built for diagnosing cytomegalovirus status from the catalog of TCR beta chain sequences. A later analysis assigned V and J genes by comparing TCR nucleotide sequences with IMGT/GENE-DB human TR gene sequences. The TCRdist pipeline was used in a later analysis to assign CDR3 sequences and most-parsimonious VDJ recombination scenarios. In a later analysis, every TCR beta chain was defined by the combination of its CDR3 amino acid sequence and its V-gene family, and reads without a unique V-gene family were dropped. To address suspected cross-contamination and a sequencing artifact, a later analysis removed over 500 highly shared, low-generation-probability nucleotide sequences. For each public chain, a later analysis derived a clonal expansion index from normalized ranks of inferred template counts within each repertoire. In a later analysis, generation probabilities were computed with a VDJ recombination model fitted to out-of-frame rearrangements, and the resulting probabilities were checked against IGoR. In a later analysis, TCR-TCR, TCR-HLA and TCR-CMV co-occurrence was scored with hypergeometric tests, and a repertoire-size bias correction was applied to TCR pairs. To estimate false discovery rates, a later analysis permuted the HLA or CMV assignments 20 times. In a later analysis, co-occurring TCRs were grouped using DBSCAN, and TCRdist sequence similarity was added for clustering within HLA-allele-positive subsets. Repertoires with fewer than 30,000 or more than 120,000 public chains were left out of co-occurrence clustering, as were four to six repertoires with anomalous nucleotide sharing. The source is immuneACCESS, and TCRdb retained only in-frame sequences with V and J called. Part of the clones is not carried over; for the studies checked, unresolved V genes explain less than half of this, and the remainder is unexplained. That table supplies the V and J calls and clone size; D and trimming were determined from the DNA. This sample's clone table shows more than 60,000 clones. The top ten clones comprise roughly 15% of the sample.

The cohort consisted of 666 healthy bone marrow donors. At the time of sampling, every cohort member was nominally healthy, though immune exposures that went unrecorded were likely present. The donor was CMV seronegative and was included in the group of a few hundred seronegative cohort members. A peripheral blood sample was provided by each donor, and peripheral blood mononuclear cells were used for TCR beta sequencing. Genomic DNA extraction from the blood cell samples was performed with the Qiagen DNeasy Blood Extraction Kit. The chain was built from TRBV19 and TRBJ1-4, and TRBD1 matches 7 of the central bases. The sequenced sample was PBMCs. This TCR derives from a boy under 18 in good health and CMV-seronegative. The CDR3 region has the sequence CASTTGVYREKLFF. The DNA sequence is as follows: TGTGCCAGTACCACAGGGGTATACCGTGAAAAACTGTTTTTT. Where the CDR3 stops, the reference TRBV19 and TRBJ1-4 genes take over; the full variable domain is DGGITQSPKYLFRKEGQNVTLSCEQNLNHDAMYWYRQDPGQGLRLIYYSQIVNDFQKGDIAEGYSVSREKKESFPLTVTSAQKNPTAFYLCASTTGVYREKLFFGSGTQLSVL.